The T cell receptor (beta chain) under discussion was sequenced for a study of shared T cell receptors in the human thymus. Data came from immunoSEQ multiplex PCR; TCRdb stores just in-frame clones and leaves some out. The table has some 660,000 clones, around 87% seen once; the top ten hold just under 0.0095%. This CDR3 has 13 residues. Germline-derived CDR1 and CDR2 are WSHSY and SAAADI. Trimming pared 3 bases from V and 0 bases from J, leaving 6 bases between. This sample was also put to use in a study of human thymus T cells. That paper notes: All donors were healthy Finnish infants who were undergoing corrective surgery to treat congenital heart defects. The source of the thymus tissue was resections taken during corrective heart surgery. Across thymic and blood repertoires, the usage of V and J genes appeared to be biased.

This clonotype was obtained from a boy under two years old with a congenital heart defect. Material for sequencing was thymocytes. V usage is TRBV10-2 and J usage is TRBJ2-7; D not certain. The chain's CDR3 is CASSESYSYEQYF. The DNA of the CDR3 is TGCGCCAGCAGTGAATCCTACTCCTACGAGCAGTACTTC.